The 28 T cell receptor beta chains below come from one sample, sequenced in a study of shared clonotypes between healthy human individuals (TCRdb year 2020). Library method: the immunoSEQ multiplex PCR assay. This is the immuneACCESS table as TCRdb keeps it, with only in-frame sequences that have V and J called. A part of the clones is gone; compared with another copy, unresolved V genes explain less than half, and the rest is unexplained. This sample has under 2,000,000 clones in its table, and over 85% of those were observed once. The ten largest clones represent less than 1.5% of the sample. For the CD8 naive samples, CD45RO-negative cells were positively selected for CCR7, yielding a CD45RA+CCR7+ population from which TemRA cells were excluded. Sample: naive CD8+ T cells sorted from blood. The sample's cell subset or site, from its label and the paper: CD45RA+CCR7+. Source of these receptors: a man younger than 35 in good health.

The chain has TRBV2 and TRBJ2-7; 8 positions match TRBD1. The CDR3 runs 15 residues. V dropped 6 bases and J dropped 5; count of bases not matched to a gene: 12. CDR1 and CDR2 from the germline V gene are SNHLY and FYNNEI. CDR3 region: CASSVGQGMRNEQYF. CDR3 sequence (DNA): TGTGCCAGCAGCGTCGGACAGGGTATGAGGAACGAGCAGTACTTC.

The chain links TRBV29-1 to TRBJ1-2, with D hard to call. V lost 5 bases and J lost 6, with 16 bases in between. Per the germline V gene, CDR1 is SQVTM and CDR2 is ANQGSEA. The CDR3 contains 13 residues. In DNA form, the CDR3 reads TGCAGCGTTCGTCAATCCGGGCGAGATGGCTACACCTTC. This sequence encodes CSVRQSGRDGYTF.

The chain joins TRBV30 to TRBJ1-4; TRBD1 aligns across 7 bases. The CDR3 loop spans 14 amino acids. The V and J ends lost 0 bases and 8 bases, in that order; junction bases with no gene match: 6. Looked up from germline, CDR1 is GTSNPN and CDR2 is SVGIG (reference sequence). The CDR3 spells CAWSVGQGEEKLFF. The CDR3 DNA reads TGTGCCTGGAGTGTTGGGCAGGGGGAAGAAAAACTGTTTTTT.

The chain is built from TRBV6-4 and TRBJ2-2; the D gene is possibly TRBD2 (6 bases). V was pared by 7 bases and J by 1 base, with 13 bases between. The germline gives CDR1 MRHNA, CDR2 SNTAGT. There are 15 residues in the CDR3. The CDR3 protein is CASIQAGMNTGELFF. DNA for the CDR3: TGTGCCAGCATTCAGGCGGGGATGAACACCGGGGAGCTGTTTTTT.

The chain links TRBV29-1 to TRBJ2-1; TRBD2 aligns across 9 bases. The trim removed 5 bases at V and 3 bases at J, leaving 2 bases unmatched. Germline CDR1 and CDR2: SQVTM and ANQGSEA. The CDR3 covers 13 residues. The CDR3 DNA sequence: TGCAGCGTTTTTAGCGGGAGCTACAATGAGCAGTTCTTC. Its protein is CSVFSGSYNEQFF.

The genes are TRBV7-2 and TRBJ2-1; 11 nucleotides align to TRBD2. V was clipped by 6 bases and J by 6 bases; unmatched bases: 7. CDR3 length equals 15 residues. The germline CDR1 and CDR2 sequences are SGHTA and FQGNSA. CDR3 amino acids: CASRPGTSGGNEQFF. CDR3 DNA sequence: TGTGCCAGCAGACCGGGGACTAGCGGTGGCAATGAGCAGTTCTTC.

The chain carries TRBV2 and TRBJ1-6; D is possibly TRBD1 (5 bases). This CDR3 is built from 14 residues. The ends were cut back, 3 bases at V and 4 bases at J, with 7 bases in the middle. Per germline, CDR1 SNHLY and CDR2 FYNNEI. Here the CDR3 reads CASSDRQYNSPLHF. The CDR3 DNA is TGTGCCAGCAGTGATAGACAGTATAATTCACCCCTCCACTTT.

The table lists this clone with a count of one. The chain carries TRBV7-3 and TRBJ1-3, with 7 bases fitting TRBD1. Germline V lookup: CDR1 SGHTA, CDR2 FQGTGA. With V trimmed by 4 bases and J by 3 bases, 6 bases remained unmatched. This CDR3 has 15 amino acids. CDR3 sequence reads: CASSYPDRVGNTIYF. CDR3 nucleotide sequence: TGTGCCAGCAGCTACCCCGACAGGGTTGGAAACACCATATATTTT.

A note on this clone: This specimen includes other DNA sequences encoding the same CDR3. The chain uses TRBV6-1 and TRBJ2-7; D call uncertain. CDR1 MNHNS and CDR2 SASEGT come from the germline V gene. CDR3 length: 12 amino acids. Deletions cut 6 bases from V and 0 bases from J, with 6 bases between. CDR3 DNA: TGTGCCAGCAGCCTGAGCTCCTACGAGCAGTACTTC. Translating it yields CASSLSSYEQYF.

The chain recombines TRBV18 with TRBJ2-7; 9 positions agree with TRBD1. This CDR3 has 14 amino acids. Germline trimming cut 3 bases from V and 3 bases from J; bases unmatched to any gene: 3. In germline, CDR1 is KGHSH, CDR2 LQKENI. CDR3 loop: CASSPTGGDYEQYF. The DNA of the CDR3 is TGTGCCAGCTCACCGACAGGGGGTGACTACGAGCAGTACTTC.

Only a few counts were recorded for this clone. The genes are TRBV7-9 and TRBJ2-7, with 11 bases lining up with TRBD2. This CDR3 is built from 15 residues. Losses at the gene ends were 3 bases for V and 2 bases for J; bases not matched to a gene: 3. Looked up from germline, CDR1 is SEHNR and CDR2 is FQNEAQ (reference sequence). CDR3 protein: CASSFLTSGTYEQYF. Here the CDR3 DNA reads TGTGCCAGCAGCTTCTTGACTAGCGGGACCTACGAGCAGTACTTC.

The CDR3 reads CSAPGPLGNTIYF. CDR3 sequence (DNA): TGCAGCGCGCCCGGGCCCCTCGGAAACACCATATATTTT. The chain is built from TRBV29-1 and TRBJ1-3; no firm D call. V lost 7 bases, J lost 4 bases, and 14 bases lay in between. Germline CDR1 reads SQVTM; CDR2 reads ANQGSEA. The CDR3 contains 13 residues.

V gene TRBV27 combines with J gene TRBJ2-7; TRBD1 might be the D (5 bases). With 5 bases removed from V and 3 bases from J, the gap between germline ends came to 14 bases. CDR1 MNHEY and CDR2 SMNVEV come from the germline V gene (reference sequence). The CDR3 runs to 14 residues. The DNA of the CDR3 is TGTGCCAGCAGTCAGGGAATCGGGCGCTACGAGCAGTACTTC. Translating gives CASSQGIGRYEQYF.

The chain carries TRBV12-1 and TRBJ2-6. TRBV12-1 is recorded as a pseudogene. The CDR3 consists of 18 residues. The CDR3 DNA reads as TGTGCCAGCAGCCGTCAGACTATAGGACAAAGTCGGGCCAACGTCCTGACTTTC. Amino acid sequence: CASSRQTIGQSRANVLTF.

The rearrangement uses TRBV27 and TRBJ2-7; a possible D gene is TRBD2 (5 bases). The germline V gene encodes CDR1 MNHEY and CDR2 SMNVEV (reference sequence). V was pared by 4 bases and J by 0 bases, with 10 bases between. The CDR3 consists of 14 residues. The CDR3: CASSSLGDSYEQYF. DNA of the CDR3: TGTGCCAGCAGTTCCCTCGGGGACTCCTACGAGCAGTACTTC.

The rearrangement links TRBV30 to TRBJ2-7; 7 bases align to TRBD1. Per germline, CDR1 GTSNPN and CDR2 SVGIG (reference sequence). The length of the CDR3 is 13 residues. Unmatched junction bases numbered 7, after V lost 7 bases and J lost 1 base. The CDR3 region is CASGTVNSYEQYF. CDR3 DNA: TGTGCCTCCGGGACAGTAAATTCCTACGAGCAGTACTTC.

The chain combines TRBV28 with TRBJ1-2; 9 nucleotides match TRBD1. The germline CDR1 and CDR2 sequences are MDHEN and SYDVKM. The CDR3 consists of 15 residues. Unmatched junction bases numbered 8, after V lost 1 base and J lost 8 bases. This chain's CDR3 is CASSLSGQGPRGYTF. In nucleotides, the CDR3 is TGTGCCAGCAGTTTATCAGGACAGGGGCCTAGAGGCTACACCTTC.

The chain employs TRBV27 and TRBJ2-1; TRBD2 agrees at 11 bases. The CDR3 spans 18 residues. The junction had 17 bases not matched to a gene; V was cut back by 5 bases and J by 8 bases. Looked up from germline, CDR1 is MNHEY and CDR2 is SMNVEV (reference sequence). CDR3 DNA: TGTGCCAGCAGTCCCTTAGATAGTACTAGCGGGAGAATCTATGAGCAGTTCTTC. This encodes CASSPLDSTSGRIYEQFF.

The chain uses TRBV28 and TRBJ1-1; D gene unclear. The V gene lost 7 bases and the J gene lost 5 bases, with 20 bases spanning the gap. Germline assignment: CDR1 MDHEN and CDR2 SYDVKM. There are 15 residues in the CDR3. CDR3 in amino acids: CASTPGMRGQTEAFF. The CDR3 region has the DNA TGTGCCAGCACTCCTGGGATGCGAGGCCAAACTGAAGCTTTCTTT. Looking up the rest from reference TRBV28 and TRBJ1-1 gives the full variable domain: DVKVTQSSRYLVKRTGEKVFLECVQDMDHENMFWYRQDPGLGLRLIYFSYDVKMKEKGDIPEGYSVSREKKERFSLILESASTNQTSMYLCASTPGMRGQTEAFFGQGTRLTVV.

The V gene is TRBV27, the J gene TRBJ2-3; TRBD2 might be the D (6 bases). V was shortened by 7 bases and J by 0 bases, with 23 bases between the two germline ends. The germline gives CDR1 MNHEY, CDR2 SMNVEV (reference sequence). The CDR3 runs to 18 residues. The CDR3 loop is CASTRLGVPGTSTDTQYF. The CDR3 bases are TGTGCCAGCACCCGACTAGGGGTGCCGGGCACCAGCACAGATACGCAGTATTTT.

In this sample, this clone turned up once. The chain couples TRBV4-1 to TRBJ2-7; the match to TRBD2 covers 9 bases. Trimming cost V 3 bases and J 4 bases; bases outside gene matches: 7. Germline CDR1 reads MGHRA; CDR2 reads YSYEKL. The CDR3 contains 15 residues. The CDR3 spells CASSQLVAGVYEQYF. CDR3 coding DNA: TGCGCCAGCAGCCAGCTTGTAGCGGGGGTATACGAGCAGTACTTC.

V usage is TRBV10-2 and J usage is TRBJ2-7, with TRBD1 matching over 11 bases. CDR3 length equals 12 residues. V was clipped by 8 bases and J by 7 bases; unmatched bases: 4. The germline V gene has CDR1 WSHSY and CDR2 SAAADI. CDR3 sequence (DNA): TGCGCCAGCGGACAGGGGGCTCGGGAGCAGTACTTC. It is translated as CASGQGAREQYF.

The gene calls are TRBV27 and TRBJ1-1, with D possibly being TRBD1 (5 bases). In germline, CDR1 is MNHEY, CDR2 SMNVEV (reference sequence). V dropped 0 bases and J dropped 5 bases, with 10 bases sitting between them. This CDR3 region has 14 residues. CDR3: CASSLSNGGTEAFF. CDR3 DNA sequence: TGTGCCAGCAGTTTATCAAATGGGGGTACTGAAGCTTTCTTT.

This chain uses TRBV4-1 with TRBJ1-1, with 7 bases that match TRBD1. The CDR3 spans 16 residues. The V and J ends lost 4 bases and 0 bases, in that order; junction bases with no gene match: 8. CDR1 and CDR2 from the germline V gene are MGHRA and YSYEKL. CDR3 loop: CASSLRGQDLNTEAFF. DNA of the CDR3: TGCGCCAGCAGCCTTCGAGGACAGGACCTGAACACTGAAGCTTTCTTT.

In regard to this clone: The same CDR3 also results from other DNA sequences found in this sample. This chain uses TRBV6-1 with TRBJ2-1; D is uncertain. Germline CDR1 is MNHNS and CDR2 is SASEGT. Between the trimmed V and J ends, which lost 0 bases and 3 bases, there was a span of 6 bases. The CDR3 sequence is 14 residues long. CDR3 in DNA: TGTGCCAGCAGTGAAGCGGGAAGCTACAATGAGCAGTTCTTC. It translates to CASSEAGSYNEQFF.

J is TRBJ2-3 and V is TRBV6-5, with D hard to call. Trimming took 5 bases from V and 0 from J, leaving 6 bases between them. This CDR3 comprises 13 residues. The germline V gene encodes CDR1 MNHEY and CDR2 SVGAGI. The CDR3: CASSTVSTDTQYF. CDR3 DNA sequence: TGTGCCAGCAGTACTGTTAGCACAGATACGCAGTATTTT.

The rearrangement uses TRBV7-2 and TRBJ1-2; 7 bases are a match to TRBD1. Germline-derived CDR1 and CDR2 are SGHTA and FQGNSA. With 5 bases clipped from V and 0 bases from J, the junction kept 12 bases outside the gene matches. The CDR3 is 17 residues long. CDR3 residues: CASSLGDSYSANYGYTF. CDR3 in DNA: TGTGCCAGCAGCCTGGGGGACAGCTACTCGGCTAACTATGGCTACACCTTC.

V gene TRBV19 combines with J gene TRBJ1-2; TRBD1 might be the D (5 bases). Germline loops: CDR1 LNHDA, CDR2 SQIVND (reference sequence). Deletions cut 7 bases from V and 0 bases from J, with 12 bases between. The CDR3 extends over 14 amino acids. CDR3 sequence reads: CASKEAGTNYGYTF. CDR3 in DNA: TGTGCCAGTAAGGAGGCAGGGACTAACTATGGCTACACCTTC. The entire variable domain, with the rest obtained from reference TRBV19 and TRBJ1-2, is as follows: DGGITQSPKYLFRKEGQNVTLSCEQNLNHDAMYWYRQDPGQGLRLIYYSQIVNDFQKGDIAEGYSVSREKKESFPLTVTSAQKNPTAFYLCASKEAGTNYGYTFGSGTRLTVV.